Shown below are 31 T cell receptor delta chains from a single sample sequenced in a study of Vδ1+ human thymocytes. Regarding the study as a whole: Highly polyclonal TRG and TRD repertoires with Gaussian CDR3 length distributions appeared in thymus.

Sequences come from RNA converted to cDNA by reverse transcription. Pooled V-gene forward primers with one constant-region reverse primer generated the CDR3 amplicons by multiplex PCR. TCRdb re-identified clones in the multiplex PCR reads via CATT. This sample has approximately 25,000 delta-chain clones; approximately 7% occur once, and the top ten carry 1%. Antigens of these TCRs are unknown. Sequenced sample: Vdelta1+ gamma-delta thymocytes from the thymus. Subset here: FACS-sorted CD3+ TCRalphabeta- TCRVdelta1+ TCRVdelta2- thymocytes. These receptors came from a girl in the first two years of life who had congenital heart surgery.

V is TRDV1 and J is TRDJ1; D might be TRDD2 (7 bases). Trimming removed 0 bases from V and 3 bases from J, with 35 bases in between. CDR1 and CDR2 (germline): TSWWSYY, QGS. CDR3 length: 23 amino acids. Here the CDR3 DNA reads TGTGCTCTTGGGGAACTCTGCGGCCTTCCTCTTAGTGATACTGGGTTTATTGCCGATAAACTCATCTTT. Encoded protein: CALGELCGLPLSDTGFIADKLIF.

The chain carries TRDV1 and TRDJ1, with 10 bases fitting TRDD3. J lost 4 bases, V lost 1 base, and 9 bases had no gene match. The CDR3 contains 17 residues. From germline, CDR1 is TSWWSYY and CDR2 QGS. The DNA for the CDR3 is TGTGCTCTTGGGGAACAGTTACTGGGGGATTTTTTCGATAAACTCATCTTT. Protein: CALGEQLLGDFFDKLIF.

The V and J genes are TRDV1 and TRDJ1, with 10 bases fitting TRDD3. V lost 3 bases and J lost 1; bases outside the gene matches: 8. Germline V gene lookup returns CDR1 TSWWSYY and CDR2 QGS. The CDR3 has 17 amino acids. As DNA, the CDR3 is TGTGCTCTTGGGGACCACGGCTGGGGGATAGCCACCGATAAACTCATCTTT. Translation: CALGDHGWGIATDKLIF.

By frequency in the sample, this clone is medium-sized (0.01 to 0.1%). V and J are TRAV29/DV5 and TRDJ1, with TRDD3 identical over 9 bases. V shed 0 bases, J shed 9 bases, and the junction held 27 bases outside the gene matches. Germline CDR1 is NSMFDY and CDR2 is ISSIKDK. This CDR3 is 20 amino acids long. The CDR3 DNA reads TGTGCAGCAAGCGGCCATTCTTCCCACATCCCACTGGGGATACGGGGGGAACTCATCTTT. The encoded protein is CAASGHSSHIPLGIRGELIF. The full variable domain, its missing parts supplied by reference TRAV29/DV5 and TRDJ1, is DQQVKQNSPSLSVQEGRISILNCDYTNSMFDYFLWYKKYPAEGPTFLISISSIKDKNEDGRFTVFLNKSAKHLSLHIVPSQPGDSAVYFCAASGHSSHIPLGIRGELIFGKGTRVTVEP.

This clone was counted between two and nine times. The rearrangement links TRDV1 to TRDJ1; D gene uncertain. CDR1 and CDR2 from the germline V gene are TSWWSYY and QGS. CDR3 length: 19 amino acids. V was trimmed by 2 bases and J by 1 base, leaving 23 bases between them. This chain's CDR3 is CALGEVKDPRKITTDKLIF. The CDR3 DNA reads as TGTGCTCTTGGGGAAGTTAAAGATCCTCGAAAGATAACCACCGATAAACTCATCTTT.

The V gene remains uncalled, whereas the J gene is TRDJ1; TRDD3, as called in the table, went unchecked against the DNA. The CDR3 length is 18 residues. CDR3: CALGELYGGIRYADKLIF. CDR3 nucleotides: TGTGCTCTTGGGGAACTATACGGGGGGATTAGATACGCCGATAAACTCATCTTT.

This clone rates as medium-sized. The V call is TRDV2, the J call TRDJ1, with D hard to call. Germline CDR1 and CDR2: GEAIGNYY and EKD. The CDR3 spans 14 residues. V was clipped by 0 bases and J by 9 bases, with 16 bases between them. This CDR3 reads CACDTVKGLRELIF. The CDR3 nucleotides are TGTGCCTGTGACACCGTGAAGGGACTACGGGAACTCATCTTT.

This sequence joins TRDV1 and TRDJ1, with 8 bases identical to TRDD2. V lost 3 bases and J lost 3; bases outside the gene matches: 15. Germline V CDR1 and CDR2: TSWWSYY, QGS. CDR3 length: 18 amino acids. The CDR3 DNA is TGTGCTCTTGGGGACCTTCCTATATACACCGGGGGGGCCGATAAACTCATCTTT. Its translation is CALGDLPIYTGGADKLIF.

This clone was picked up a small number of times. The gene calls are TRDV1 and TRDJ1; D call uncertain. The CDR3 length is 16 residues. Per germline, CDR1 TSWWSYY and CDR2 QGS. V gave up 2 bases and J gave up 0 bases, with 13 bases separating them. CDR3 nucleotide sequence: TGTGCTCTTGGGGAAGGCGGAGGCGGGTACACCGATAAACTCATCTTT. Translating it yields CALGEGGGGYTDKLIF.

The chain is built from TRDV1 and TRDJ1; 9 bases fit TRDD3. Germline CDR1 is TSWWSYY and CDR2 is QGS. J lost 0 bases, V lost 3 bases, and 17 bases had no gene match. There are 20 residues in the CDR3. This CDR3 is CALGEGPPGPGDTNTDKLIF. The CDR3 DNA is TGTGCTCTTGGGGAGGGCCCCCCTGGGCCGGGGGATACAAACACCGATAAACTCATCTTT.

The rearrangement uses TRDV1 and TRDJ1; perhaps TRDD3 as D (6 bases). Since TCRdb gives no J gene, matching the DNA to germline was used here to assign it. V lost 4 bases and J lost 0, with 21 bases in between. The CDR3 loop spans 18 amino acids. The germline CDR1 and CDR2 sequences are TSWWSYY and QGS. CDR3 sequence (DNA): TGTGCTCTTGGGGGACCGGGGGGACGAGGCGGGGACACCGATAAACTCATCTTT. This encodes CALGGPGGRGGDTDKLIF.

This clone turned up a few times. Distinct nucleotide sequences in the sample also encode this CDR3. The chain carries TRDV2 and TRDJ1; TRDD3 matches at 8 bases. The trim removed 0 bases at V and 0 bases at J, leaving 8 bases unmatched. Germline V lookup: CDR1 GEAIGNYY, CDR2 EKD. The CDR3 has 17 amino acids. The CDR3 reads CACDTEVGDGYTDKLIF. CDR3 coding DNA: TGTGCCTGTGACACCGAAGTGGGGGATGGGTACACCGATAAACTCATCTTT.

This clone was seen a few times. The J gene is TRDJ1, the V gene TRDV1; TRDD3 matches 7 bases. The CDR3 is 19 amino acids. V shed 8 bases, J shed 4 bases, and the junction held 25 bases outside the gene matches. CDR1 and CDR2 (germline): TSWWSYY, QGS. The CDR3 spells CALRLLGYWGSVSGDKLIF. The CDR3 nucleotides are TGTGCTCTTCGCCTTCTTGGGTACTGGGGCTCAGTGAGTGGCGATAAACTCATCTTT.

The chain carries TRDV1 and TRDJ1; TRDD3 agrees at 7 bases. CDR1 and CDR2 (germline): TSWWSYY, QGS. With 2 bases clipped from V and 4 bases from J, the junction kept 10 bases outside the gene matches. The CDR3 length is 16 residues. CDR3 loop: CALGELPPSGGDKLIF. CDR3 coding DNA: TGTGCTCTTGGGGAATTACCCCCATCTGGGGGCGATAAACTCATCTTT.

The chain has TRDV1 and TRDJ1; 10 nucleotides agree with TRDD3. Germline lookup yields CDR1 TSWWSYY and CDR2 QGS. The CDR3 is 19 residues long. V lost 3 bases and J lost 4; bases outside the gene matches: 17. The CDR3 sequence is CALGDPNFTGGWVGDKLIF. The CDR3 DNA reads TGTGCTCTTGGGGACCCAAACTTTACTGGGGGATGGGTCGGCGATAAACTCATCTTT.

There are a few counts of this clone. This chain links TRDV1 with TRDJ1; D gene ambiguous. Trimming stripped 0 bases from V and 1 base from J, with 9 bases between. CDR3 length equals 15 residues. From germline, CDR1 is TSWWSYY and CDR2 QGS. The CDR3 DNA is TGTGCTCTTGGGGAACTTAAAAGGACCACCGATAAACTCATCTTT. Translated, it gives CALGELKRTTDKLIF.

This chain uses TRDV1 with TRDJ1, with D possibly being TRDD3 (6 bases). The ends were cut back, 2 bases at V and 0 bases at J, with 13 bases in the middle. Germline V gene data show CDR1 as TSWWSYY and CDR2 as QGS. This CDR3 comprises 16 residues. The CDR3 loop is CALGELRRGYTDKLIF. CDR3 bases: TGTGCTCTTGGGGAATTACGTAGGGGATACACCGATAAACTCATCTTT.

In its sample, this clone was seen a few times. The identical CDR3 is also encoded by other nucleotide sequences in the sample. J is TRDJ1 and V is TRDV1; TRDD3 agrees at 8 bases. Germline CDR1 is TSWWSYY and CDR2 is QGS. V dropped 3 bases and J dropped 0; count of bases not matched to a gene: 18. This CDR3 region has 20 residues. CDR3 sequence: CALGDIGNRGIRRYTDKLIF. CDR3 nucleotides: TGTGCTCTTGGGGATATCGGTAATCGAGGGATACGCCGGTACACCGATAAACTCATCTTT.

This clone was picked up a small number of times. Other DNA sequences in the same sample also yield this CDR3. This chain links TRDV1 with TRDJ1; no clear D gene. Trimming stripped 0 bases from V and 3 bases from J, with 23 bases between. The CDR3 has 19 amino acids. CDR1 is TSWWSYY, CDR2 QGS, per germline. Here the CDR3 reads CALGELISHIRPGADKLIF. In DNA, the CDR3 is TGTGCTCTTGGGGAACTAATATCCCATATTCGCCCCGGGGCCGATAAACTCATCTTT.

This rearrangement joins TRDV1 to TRDJ1; the match to TRDD2 covers 8 bases. Germline V gene sequence: CDR1 TSWWSYY, CDR2 QGS. The CDR3 consists of 27 residues. The J segment lost 0 bases and the V segment lost 2 bases, leaving 38 bases of the junction unmatched. This chain's CDR3 is CALGEIWSLRLPTGLGVESYYTDKLIF. The DNA of the CDR3 is TGTGCTCTTGGGGAAATTTGGTCACTCCGTCTTCCTACAGGACTGGGTGTGGAGAGTTATTACACCGATAAACTCATCTTT.

The gene calls are TRDV1 and TRDJ1, with TRDD3 as a possible D gene (5 bases). CDR3 length equals 15 residues. Per germline, CDR1 TSWWSYY and CDR2 QGS. The V end lost 7 bases, the J end lost 1 base, and 16 bases lay between the germline ends. The CDR3 DNA follows: TGTGCTCTTGAGCCCCCCCATACGGGCACCGATAAACTCATCTTT. Translation: CALEPPHTGTDKLIF.

This clone occurred a few times. The chain combines TRDV1 with TRDJ1; 9 bases match TRDD3. After removal of 0 bases from V and 2 bases from J, the junction contained 22 bases not matched to a gene. Germline V gene data show CDR1 as TSWWSYY and CDR2 as QGS. The CDR3 contains 22 residues. This chain's CDR3 is CALGELAVLRVLGDQLTDKLIF. CDR3 sequence (DNA): TGTGCTCTTGGGGAACTGGCCGTCCTACGGGTACTGGGGGACCAACTTACCGATAAACTCATCTTT.

The chain joins TRDV1 to TRDJ1, with 7 positions matching TRDD3. From germline, CDR1 is TSWWSYY and CDR2 QGS. The CDR3 covers 17 residues. V gave up 1 base and J gave up 0 bases; unmatched junction bases: 8. The CDR3 here is CALGEPPAGGHTDKLIF. CDR3 bases: TGTGCTCTTGGGGAACCTCCGGCTGGGGGTCACACCGATAAACTCATCTTT.

The chain combines TRDV1 with TRDJ1, with 12 bases fitting TRDD3. The germline CDR1 and CDR2 sequences are TSWWSYY and QGS. There are 21 residues in the CDR3. The ends lost 4 bases at V and 0 bases at J; junction bases unmatched: 18. The CDR3 DNA reads as TGTGCTCTTGGGGGTCCGCTGGGGCCCTGGGGGATACGCGGGTACACCGATAAACTCATCTTT. Its protein is CALGGPLGPWGIRGYTDKLIF.

The chain recombines TRDV1 with TRDJ1, with 8 bases lining up with TRDD3. The CDR3 is 16 residues long. CDR1 and CDR2 from the germline V gene are TSWWSYY and QGS. J was trimmed by 8 bases and V by 1 base; bases with no gene match: 12. This chain's CDR3 is CALGEQRLGTGGKLIF. CDR3 sequence (DNA): TGTGCTCTTGGGGAACAACGACTAGGGACTGGGGGCAAACTCATCTTT.

The chain has TRDV1 and TRDJ1, with TRDD2 identical over 9 bases. The J segment lost 0 bases and the V segment lost 4 bases, leaving 21 bases of the junction unmatched. The CDR3 covers 21 residues. CDR1 is TSWWSYY and CDR2 is QGS in the germline V gene. The CDR3 is CALGATFLRTGNLLNTDKLIF. In nucleotides, the CDR3 is TGTGCTCTTGGGGCCACCTTCCTACGTACTGGGAACCTCCTTAACACCGATAAACTCATCTTT.

Only a few counts were recorded for this clone. The chain joins TRDV1 to TRDJ1; D gene ambiguous. The CDR3 has 15 residues. The germline V gene has CDR1 TSWWSYY and CDR2 QGS. Trimming took off 0 bases at V and 0 bases at J, with 8 bases between the two ends. The CDR3 is CALGELVPYTDKLIF. CDR3 DNA: TGTGCTCTTGGGGAACTAGTCCCATACACCGATAAACTCATCTTT.

The chain recombines TRDV1 with TRDJ1; 13 bases line up with TRDD3. The CDR3 is 20 amino acids. With 1 base clipped from V and 0 bases from J, the junction kept 11 bases outside the gene matches. CDR1 TSWWSYY and CDR2 QGS come from the germline V gene. DNA for the CDR3: TGTGCTCTTGGGGAACCTTCAACTGGGGGATACGCTTCGTACACCGATAAACTCATCTTT. Residues: CALGEPSTGGYASYTDKLIF.

This clone was found a few times. The chain combines TRDV1 with TRDJ1; 7 positions match TRDD3. CDR1 is TSWWSYY, CDR2 QGS, per germline. The CDR3 covers 19 residues. The V segment lost 0 bases and the J segment 0 bases; nucleotides outside the gene matches: 13. The CDR3 DNA sequence: TGTGCTCTTGGGGAACTAATCCAACCCTGGGGGCCCGACACCGATAAACTCATCTTT. This gives the protein CALGELIQPWGPDTDKLIF.

There are a few counts of this clone. This chain joins TRDV1 and TRDJ1; D gene unclear. Germline V CDR1 and CDR2: TSWWSYY, QGS. V gave up 2 bases and J gave up 0 bases, with 13 bases separating them. This CDR3 is built from 16 residues. CDR3: CALGEASPRYTDKLIF. In nucleotides, the CDR3 is TGTGCTCTTGGGGAAGCGTCTCCCCGTTACACCGATAAACTCATCTTT.

The genes are TRDV1 and TRDJ1; 8 nucleotides line up with TRDD3. Germline-derived CDR1 and CDR2 are TSWWSYY and QGS. The CDR3 totals 23 residues. V lost 3 bases to trimming and J lost 0 bases; unmatched junction nucleotides: 27. The CDR3 here is CALGDRSDFQTCTGGPYTDKLIF. In DNA form, the CDR3 reads TGTGCTCTTGGGGACCGAAGCGACTTCCAGACTTGTACTGGGGGCCCGTACACCGATAAACTCATCTTT.